This TCR beta chain was documented in a study of blood T cells in healthy people across ages. Germline V gives CDR1 KGHDR, CDR2 SFDVKD. V trimming: 2 bases; J trimming: 8 bases; junction bases outside the gene matches: 2. There are 13 residues in the CDR3. Primers used in a second PCR of about 6 to 11 cycles were a sample-barcoded 5' primer and a J-beta primer mix. MiXCR was run by TCRdb on the 5' RACE reads, yielding one entry per CDR3 protein. The sample holds 550,000 to 700,000 distinct CDR3 sequences, about 25% seen once. This clonotype came up a few times. This sequence originates from a woman between 65 and 79 years old in good health. The chain joins TRBV24-1 to TRBJ1-1; 9 nucleotides line up with TRBD1. Sequenced sample: blood. DNA for the CDR3: TGTGCCACCAGTGATTACACAGGGGGCGAAGCTTTCTTT. As protein: CATSDYTGGEAFF.